The sequence of this TCR beta chain was determined in a study of PD-L1 blockade in urothelial cancer. Across the study: Blood was subjected to analysis at 3 weeks (second dose) and 6 weeks following treatment start. When blood samples were assessed, the median T cell count was about 130,000.

This CDR3 contains 12 residues. Germline V gene data show CDR1 as SGHAT and CDR2 as FQNNGV. V lost 5 bases to trimming and J lost 7 bases, with 8 bases between them. As for time point: pretreatment peripheral blood. Synthetic TCR analog templates were spiked into each PCR. Using immunoSEQ multiplex PCR, the repertoire was profiled, and TCRdb retains in-frame clones only, with some absent. The sample shows roughly 130,000 clones, approximately 84% of them seen only once. Sequenced here: PBMCs, sampled around atezolizumab (anti-PD-L1) treatment. The chain employs TRBV11-2 and TRBJ2-2, with unresolved D. This receptor was taken from a middle-aged man with urothelial cancer. The CDR3 DNA reads as TGTGCCAGCAGCCACGCAGTCGGGGAGCTGTTTTTT. Its protein is CASSHAVGELFF.